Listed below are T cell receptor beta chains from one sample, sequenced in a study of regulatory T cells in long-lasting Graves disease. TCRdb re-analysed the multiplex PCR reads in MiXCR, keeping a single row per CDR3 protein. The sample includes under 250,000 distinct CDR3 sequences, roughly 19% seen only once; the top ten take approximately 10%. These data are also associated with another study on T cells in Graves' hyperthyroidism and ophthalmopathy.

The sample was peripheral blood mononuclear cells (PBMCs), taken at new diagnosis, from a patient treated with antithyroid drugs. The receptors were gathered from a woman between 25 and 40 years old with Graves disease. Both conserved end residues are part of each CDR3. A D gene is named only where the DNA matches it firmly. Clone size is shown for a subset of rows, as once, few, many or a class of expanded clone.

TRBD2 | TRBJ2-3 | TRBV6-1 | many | CASSGRESDTQYF | TGTGCCAGCAGCGGGAGGGAGTCAGATACGCAGTATTTT
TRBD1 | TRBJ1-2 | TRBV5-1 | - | CASSLDWGQGALGYTF | TGCGCCAGCAGCTTGGACTGGGGACAGGGGGCCTTGGGCTACACCTTC
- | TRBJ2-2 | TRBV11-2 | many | CASSYEGFRPSGELFF | TGTGCCAGCAGCTACGAAGGGTTTCGACCGTCCGGGGAGCTGTTTTTT
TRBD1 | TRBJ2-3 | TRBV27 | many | CASSSDRGLGTDTQYF | TGTGCCAGCAGTTCGGACAGGGGGTTGGGGACAGATACGCAGTATTTT
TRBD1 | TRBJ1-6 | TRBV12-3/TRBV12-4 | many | CASSPLDRGASPLHF | TGTGCCAGCAGTCCGTTGGACAGGGGGGCTTCACCCCTCCACTTT
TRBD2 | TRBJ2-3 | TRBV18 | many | CASSPTASGLAGNTDTQYF | TGTGCCAGCTCACCCACCGCATCCGGACTAGCGGGAAATACAGATACGCAGTATTTT
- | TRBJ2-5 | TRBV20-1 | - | CSARVTETQYF | TGCAGTGCTAGAGTCACAGAGACCCAGTACTTC
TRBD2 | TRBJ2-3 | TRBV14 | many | CASSQDNAGVRTDTQYF | TGTGCCAGCAGCCAAGATAACGCGGGAGTCCGCACAGATACGCAGTATTTT
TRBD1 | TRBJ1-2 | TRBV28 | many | CASRTGPKKGYTF | TGTGCCAGCAGGACAGGGCCGAAGAAGGGCTACACCTTC
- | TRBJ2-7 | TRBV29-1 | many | CSVEDVLGDTSSYEQYF | TGCAGCGTTGAAGATGTCTTGGGTGACACGAGCTCCTACGAGCAGTACTTC
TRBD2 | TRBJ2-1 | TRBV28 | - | CASSFFSGRYNEQFF | TGTGCCAGCAGTTTCTTTAGCGGGAGGTACAATGAGCAGTTCTTC
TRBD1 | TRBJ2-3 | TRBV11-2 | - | CASRRPGQGDTDTQYF | TGTGCCAGCAGGCGTCCGGGACAGGGCGACACAGATACGCAGTATTTT
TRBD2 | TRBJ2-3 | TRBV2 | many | CASTLAGGTDTQYF | TGCGCCAGCACTCTGGCGGGAGGCACAGATACGCAGTATTTT
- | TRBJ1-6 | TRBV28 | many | CASWEGSNSPLHF | TGTGCCAGCTGGGAGGGGAGTAATTCACCCCTCCACTTT
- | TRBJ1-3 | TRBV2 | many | CASSVHSSGNTIYF | TGTGCCAGCAGTGTCCATAGCTCTGGAAACACCATATATTTT
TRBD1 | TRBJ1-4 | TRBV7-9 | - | CASSPLQGVGEKLFF | TGTGCCAGCAGCCCCCTACAGGGGGTGGGTGAAAAACTGTTTTTT
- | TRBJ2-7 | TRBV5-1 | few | CASSLTGTLKGQYF | TGCGCCAGCAGCTTGACAGGAACCCTCAAAGGGCAGTACTTC
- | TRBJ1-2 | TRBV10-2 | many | CASWEPPGGYGYTF | TGCGCCAGCTGGGAGCCCCCTGGGGGCTATGGCTACACCTTC
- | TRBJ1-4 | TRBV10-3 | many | CAIRDSNEKLFF | TGTGCCATCAGGGACAGTAATGAAAAACTGTTTTTT
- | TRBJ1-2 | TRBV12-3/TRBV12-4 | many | CASSGTGGYGYTF | TGTGCCAGCAGTGGGACCGGCGGCTATGGCTACACCTTC
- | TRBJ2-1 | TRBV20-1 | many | CSARITGRGYNEQFF | TGCAGTGCTAGAATTACAGGGAGAGGCTACAATGAGCAGTTCTTC
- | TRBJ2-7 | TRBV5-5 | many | CASSLGLSDAYEQYF | TGTGCCAGCAGCCTAGGGCTATCCGACGCCTACGAGCAGTACTTC
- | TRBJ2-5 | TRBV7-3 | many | CASSLRSGRDQYF | TGTGCCAGCAGCTTACGAAGCGGACGAGACCAGTACTTC
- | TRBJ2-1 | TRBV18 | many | CASSPGLYNEQFF | TGTGCCAGCTCACCGGGACTCTACAATGAGCAGTTCTTC
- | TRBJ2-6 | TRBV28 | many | CASTSGANVLTF | TGTGCCAGCACCTCTGGGGCCAACGTCCTGACTTTC
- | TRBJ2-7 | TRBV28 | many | CASSKPGPSSYEQYF | TGTGCCAGCAGTAAACCGGGACCGAGCTCCTACGAGCAGTACTTC
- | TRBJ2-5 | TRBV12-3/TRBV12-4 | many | CASSLWVGGSYQETQYF | TGTGCCAGCAGTTTATGGGTTGGGGGTTCGTACCAAGAGACCCAGTACTTC
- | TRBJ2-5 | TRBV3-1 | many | CASSQGWGETQYF | TGTGCCAGCAGCCAAGGTTGGGGAGAGACCCAGTACTTC
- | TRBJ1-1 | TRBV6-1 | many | CASRTPLQGYTEAFF | TGTGCCAGCAGGACCCCTCTGCAGGGATACACTGAAGCTTTCTTT
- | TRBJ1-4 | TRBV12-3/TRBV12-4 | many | CASSLLRTNEKLFF | TGTGCCAGCAGCCTATTACGGACTAATGAAAAACTGTTTTTT
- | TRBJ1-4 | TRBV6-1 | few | CASWQAANEKLFF | TGTGCCAGCTGGCAGGCGGCAAATGAAAAACTGTTTTTT
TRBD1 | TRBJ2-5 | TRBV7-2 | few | CASSLARQGETQYF | TGTGCCAGCAGCTTAGCAAGACAGGGGGAGACCCAGTACTTC
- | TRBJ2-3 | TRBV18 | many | CASSPGTTDTQYF | TGTGCCAGCTCGCCAGGGACCACAGATACGCAGTATTTT
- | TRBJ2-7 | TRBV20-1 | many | CSVGGKGEQYF | TGCAGTGTAGGAGGGAAGGGCGAGCAGTACTTC
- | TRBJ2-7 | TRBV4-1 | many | CASSPLFSYEQYF | TGTGCCAGCAGCCCACTATTCAGCTACGAGCAGTACTTC
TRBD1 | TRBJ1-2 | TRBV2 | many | CASNRQGRGYTF | TGTGCCAGCAATCGACAGGGTCGGGGCTACACCTTC
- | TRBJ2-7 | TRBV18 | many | CASSPQAGQSTYEQYF | TGTGCCAGCTCACCTCAAGCAGGCCAGAGTACCTACGAGCAGTACTTC
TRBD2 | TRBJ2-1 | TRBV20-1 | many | CSARTSGSYNEQFF | TGCAGTGCTCGGACTAGCGGCTCCTACAATGAGCAGTTCTTC
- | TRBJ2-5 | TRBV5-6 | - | CASSSRMQETQYF | TGTGCCAGCAGCTCAAGAATGCAAGAGACCCAGTACTTC
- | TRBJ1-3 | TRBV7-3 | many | CASSWSGDTIYF | TGTGCCAGCAGCTGGTCTGGGGACACCATATATTTT
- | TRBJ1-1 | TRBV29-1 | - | CSVEDPRGHPEAFF | TGCAGCGTTGAAGATCCTAGAGGTCATCCTGAAGCTTTCTTT
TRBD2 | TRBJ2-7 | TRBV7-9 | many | CASSPSGGIQVAHEQYF | TGTGCCAGCAGTCCTAGCGGGGGGATTCAGGTCGCCCACGAGCAGTACTTC
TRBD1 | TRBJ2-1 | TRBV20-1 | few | CSAREGRTGVRSYYNEQFF | TGCAGTGCTAGAGAGGGCAGGACAGGGGTTCGTTCTTACTACAATGAGCAGTTCTTC
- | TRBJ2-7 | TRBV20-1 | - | CSARDVGSSYEQYF | TGCAGTGCTAGAGATGTTGGGAGCTCCTACGAGCAGTACTTC
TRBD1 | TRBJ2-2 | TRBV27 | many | CASSTGGRTGELFF | TGTGCCAGCTCGACAGGGGGCAGGACCGGGGAGCTGTTTTTT
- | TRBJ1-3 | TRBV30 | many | CAWSPDSSGNTIYF | TGTGCCTGGAGTCCCGACAGCTCCGGAAACACCATATATTTT
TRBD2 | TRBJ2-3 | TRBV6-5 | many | CASSSVTSGSTDTQYF | TGTGCCAGCAGTTCGGTGACTAGCGGTAGCACAGATACGCAGTATTTT
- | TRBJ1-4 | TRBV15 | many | CATSRSRDDEKLFF | TGTGCCACCAGCAGATCCCGGGACGATGAAAAACTGTTTTTT
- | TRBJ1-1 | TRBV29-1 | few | CSVGEGNTEAFF | TGCAGCGTTGGGGAGGGGAACACTGAAGCTTTCTTT
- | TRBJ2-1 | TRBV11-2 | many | CASSPGRGGNSREQFF | TGTGCCAGCAGCCCCGGTAGGGGGGGAAACAGTAGGGAGCAGTTCTTC
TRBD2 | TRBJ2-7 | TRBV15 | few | CATSESSGSYEQYF | TGTGCCACCAGCGAGAGTAGCGGGAGTTATGAGCAGTACTTC
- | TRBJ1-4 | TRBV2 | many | CASRLTGGGEKLFF | TGTGCCAGCAGGCTCACAGGAGGGGGTGAAAAACTGTTTTTT
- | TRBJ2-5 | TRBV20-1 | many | CSAGQETQYF | TGCAGTGCTGGACAAGAGACCCAGTACTTC
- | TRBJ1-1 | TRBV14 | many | CASSQANWDFDTEAFF | TGTGCCAGCAGCCAAGCGAATTGGGATTTCGACACTGAAGCTTTCTTT
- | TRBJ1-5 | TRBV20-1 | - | CSARDITDQPQHF | TGCAGTGCTAGGGACATTACCGATCAGCCCCAGCATTTT